One sample yielded the 5 T cell receptor beta chains listed below, sequenced in a study of early stage breast cancer tumors. The data were produced by immunoSEQ multiplex PCR, yet TCRdb's version contains in-frame clones alone and is incomplete. The table shows around 31,000 clones, with around 67% occurring only once. Sequencing was carried out using breast tumor tissue. These receptors originate from a person younger than 45 with breast cancer.

V is TRBV19 and J is TRBJ2-7; 12 bases fit TRBD1. Germline V gene data show CDR1 as LNHDA and CDR2 as SQIVND (reference sequence). After removal of 10 bases from V and 6 bases from J, the junction contained 4 bases not matched to a gene. The CDR3 length is 12 residues. The CDR3 DNA is TGTGCCACGGGACAGGGGGCTGGCGAGCAGTACTTC. Amino acid sequence: CATGQGAGEQYF.

Concerning this clone itself: At one end the junction does not follow the germline gene, possibly because of a read error. The V gene is TRBV2, the J gene TRBJ2-1; a possible D gene is TRBD2 (5 bases). Per the germline V gene, CDR1 is SNHLY and CDR2 is FYNNEI. The CDR3 is made up of 14 amino acids. The CDR3 DNA is TGTGCCAGCAGAGAAGGGAGTCCTGGAAATGAGCAGTTCTTC. It is translated as CASREGSPGNEQFF.

In its sample, this clone ranks as large. The rearrangement links TRBV27 to TRBJ1-1; possible D gene TRBD1, 6 bases. V lost 2 bases to trimming and J lost 5 bases, with 12 bases between them. The CDR3 extends over 14 amino acids. Germline CDR1 reads MNHEY; CDR2 reads SMNVEV (reference sequence). The chain's CDR3 is CASSLDRRGTEAFF. The CDR3 nucleotides are TGTGCCAGCAGTTTAGACAGGAGGGGGACTGAAGCTTTCTTT.

The chain recombines TRBV2 with TRBJ2-4; perhaps TRBD2 as D (6 bases). CDR1 and CDR2 (germline): SNHLY, FYNNEI. The CDR3 is 14 amino acids. The V end lost 6 bases, the J end lost 6 bases, and 15 bases lay between the germline ends. The CDR3 sequence is CASSPIRGRNIQYF. The CDR3 nucleotides are TGTGCCAGCAGCCCGATTCGGGGGAGAAACATTCAGTACTTC. Drawing the rest from reference TRBV2 and TRBJ2-4, the complete variable domain is EPEVTQTPSHQVTQMGQEVILRCVPISNHLYFYWYRQILGQKVEFLVSFYNNEISEKSEIFDDQFSVERPDGSNFTLKIRSTKLEDSAMYFCASSPIRGRNIQYFGAGTRLSVL.

The V and J genes are TRBV5-1 and TRBJ2-3, with TRBD2 identical over 10 bases. In germline, CDR1 is SGHRS, CDR2 YFSETQ. CDR3 length equals 17 residues. The J segment lost 1 base and the V segment lost 0 bases, leaving 5 bases of the junction unmatched. The CDR3 is CASSLGTSGGGTDTQYF. In DNA, the CDR3 is TGCGCCAGCAGCTTGGGGACTAGCGGAGGGGGCACAGATACGCAGTATTTT.